This T cell receptor (beta chain) was recovered during a study of STAT5B mutations in CD4+ large granular lymphocyte leukemia. V was clipped by 7 bases and J by 1 base, with 17 bases between them. CDR1 is MRHNA and CDR2 is SNTAGT in the germline V gene. CDR3 length: 16 amino acids. The table lists this clone with a few counts. Profiling relied on immunoSEQ multiplex PCR, and the TCRdb table lists in-frame clones only, not all of them. This sample yields about 25,000 clones, of which 74% are seen a single time; 8.5% to 10% belongs to the top ten. Source material: CD4+ T cells from blood buffy coats. The genes are TRBV6-4 and TRBJ1-5; a weak D match, TRBD1 (6 bases). The TCR sequence derives from a human donor in good health. CDR3: CASTQLDRGSNQPQHF. CDR3 sequence (DNA): TGTGCCAGCACCCAACTGGACAGAGGAAGCAATCAGCCCCAGCATTTT.